The 10 T cell receptor beta chains listed next were all sequenced from one sample in a study of blood T cell repertoires in COVID-19. Produced via immunoSEQ multiplex PCR; TCRdb's table is partial and in-frame only. The sample shows around 200,000 clones, 75% to 90% of them seen only once. Specimen: PBMCs or T cells enriched from blood (not recorded which). The receptors derive from a woman under 30 who had recovered from COVID-19.

This clone was observed a single time. In the same sample, other DNA sequences code for this CDR3. The chain employs TRBV18 and TRBJ2-7; D gene uncertain. Trimming left V 6 bases short and J 0 bases short, with 6 bases between. The CDR3 runs to 12 residues. In germline, CDR1 is KGHSH, CDR2 LQKENI. CDR3 sequence reads: CASSPSSYEQYF. CDR3 bases: TGTGCCAGCTCTCCCAGCTCCTACGAGCAGTACTTC. Based on the CDR3 plus reference TRBV18 and TRBJ2-7, the full variable domain is NAGVMQNPRHLVRRRGQEARLRCSPMKGHSHVYWYRQLPEEGLKFMVYLQKENIIDESGMPKERFSAEFPKEGPSILRIQQVVRGDSAAYFCASSPSSYEQYFGPGTRLTVT.

This clone has only one observation. This rearrangement joins TRBV3-1 (or the pseudogene TRBV3-2) to TRBJ2-7; TRBD1 agrees at 8 bases. V trimming: 6 bases; J trimming: 3 bases; junction bases outside the gene matches: 1. From germline, CDR1 is LGHDT and CDR2 YNNKEL (reference sequence). The CDR3 spans 12 residues. The CDR3 sequence is CASSGQGYEQYF. The CDR3, as DNA: TGTGCCAGCAGTGGACAGGGCTACGAGCAGTACTTC.

The chain has TRBV21-1 and TRBJ2-3; the table names TRBD2, a call not compared with the DNA. TRBV21-1 is tagged as a pseudogene. The CDR3 contains 20 residues. The DNA for the CDR3 is TGTGCCAGCAGCAAAGTCCCCGGGGCTAGCGGGAGTATCGGCACAGATACGCAGTATTTT. It codes for CASSKVPGASGSIGTDTQYF.

This rearrangement joins TRBV7-9 to TRBJ2-5; possible D gene TRBD1, 6 bases. The CDR3 length is 14 residues. Trimming took 5 bases from V and 5 from J, leaving 15 bases between them. Germline CDR1 is SEHNR and CDR2 is FQNEAQ (reference sequence). The CDR3 loop is CASSRLDRHETQYF. In nucleotides, the CDR3 is TGTGCCAGCAGCCGATTAGACAGGCACGAGACCCAGTACTTC.

This chain joins TRBV5-6 and TRBJ1-5, with a tentative D call TRBD1 (6 bases). Germline V gene lookup returns CDR1 SGHDT and CDR2 YYEEEE. CDR3 length equals 15 residues. Trimming removed 0 bases at V and 3 bases at J, with 10 bases between. The DNA of the CDR3 is TGTGCCAGCAGCTTGGCCCCAGGGGACAATCAGCCCCAGCATTTT. Translated: CASSLAPGDNQPQHF.

This clone is a singleton in its sample. The CDR3 DNA is TGTGCCACCAAAACCCCGGCAGGGAATTATGGCTACACCTTC. Translated: CATKTPAGNYGYTF. The chain uses TRBV6-5 and TRBJ1-2, with D perhaps TRBD1 (5 bases). V lost 10 bases and J lost 5, with 20 bases in between. This CDR3 contains 14 residues. The V gene's germline CDR1 is MNHEY and CDR2 SVGAGI.

In its sample, this clone was seen once. This chain uses TRBV14 with TRBJ2-1; 9 nucleotides match TRBD1. Trimming removed 2 bases from V and 7 bases from J; junction bases left unmatched: 12. This CDR3 is 17 amino acids long. The germline CDR1 and CDR2 sequences are SGHDN and FVKESK. The DNA for the CDR3 is TGTGCCAGCAGCCAAAGATTACCACAGGGGGCCCGAAATGAGCAGTTCTTC. This sequence encodes CASSQRLPQGARNEQFF.

The chain joins TRBV6-2 or TRBV6-3 to TRBJ2-7; D possibly corresponds to TRBD2 (5 bases). Trimming pared 3 bases from V and 7 bases from J, leaving 19 bases between. The germline V gene encodes CDR1 MNHEY and CDR2 SVGEGT. The CDR3 is made up of 15 amino acids. The CDR3, as DNA: TGTGCCAGCAGTTATAGCGTAGAGGGTTCGGGAGAGCAGTACTTC. Amino acids: CASSYSVEGSGEQYF.

The table lists this clone with a count of one. The chain recombines TRBV6-6 with TRBJ1-1; possibly TRBD1 for D (6 bases). The CDR3 spans 14 residues. The V end was cut by 6 bases, the J end by 1 base, with 12 bases between. Germline CDR1 is MNHNY and CDR2 is SVGAGI (reference sequence). The CDR3 here is CASRQGGPNTEAFF. CDR3 in DNA: TGTGCCAGCAGACAGGGAGGGCCGAACACTGAAGCTTTCTTT.

The gene calls are TRBV5-6 and TRBJ1-6; the D gene is possibly TRBD1 (5 bases). V lost 4 bases to trimming and J lost 10 bases, with 21 bases between them. The germline V gene has CDR1 SGHDT and CDR2 YYEEEE. CDR3 size: 16 residues. CDR3 protein: CASSPTLGASNSPLHF. DNA of the CDR3: TGTGCCAGCAGCCCCACTCTTGGGGCTTCGAACTCACCCCTCCACTTT.